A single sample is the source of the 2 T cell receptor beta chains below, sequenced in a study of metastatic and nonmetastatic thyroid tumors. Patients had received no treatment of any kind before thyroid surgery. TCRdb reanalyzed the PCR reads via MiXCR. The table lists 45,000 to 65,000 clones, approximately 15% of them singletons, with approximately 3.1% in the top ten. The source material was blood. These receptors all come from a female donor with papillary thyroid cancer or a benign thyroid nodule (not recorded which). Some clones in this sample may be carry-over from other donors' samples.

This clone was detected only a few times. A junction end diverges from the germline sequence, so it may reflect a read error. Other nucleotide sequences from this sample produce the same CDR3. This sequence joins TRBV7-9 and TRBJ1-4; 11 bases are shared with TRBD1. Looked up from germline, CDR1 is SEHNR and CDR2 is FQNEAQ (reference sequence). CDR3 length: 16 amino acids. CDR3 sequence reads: CASSSGQGGTNEKLFF. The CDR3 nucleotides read TGTGCCAGCAGCTCGGGACAGGGGGGTACTAATGAAAAACTGTTCTTT.

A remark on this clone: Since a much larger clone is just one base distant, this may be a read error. The CDR3 region has the DNA TGTGCCAGCAGTTTGGGCCGAATTTCTAGCACATATACGCAGTATTTT. Amino acids: CASSLGRISSTYTQYF. V usage is TRBV28 and J usage is TRBJ2-3, with D possibly TRBD2 on 5 matching bases. The CDR3 loop spans 16 amino acids. Germline V CDR1 and CDR2: MDHEN, SYDVKM. Looking up the rest from reference TRBV28 and TRBJ2-3 gives the full variable domain: DVKVTQSSRYLVKRTGEKVFLECVQDMDHENMFWYRQDPGLGLRLIYFSYDVKMKEKGDIPEGYSVSREKKERFSLILESASTNQTSMYLCASSLGRISSTYTQYFGPGTRLTVL.